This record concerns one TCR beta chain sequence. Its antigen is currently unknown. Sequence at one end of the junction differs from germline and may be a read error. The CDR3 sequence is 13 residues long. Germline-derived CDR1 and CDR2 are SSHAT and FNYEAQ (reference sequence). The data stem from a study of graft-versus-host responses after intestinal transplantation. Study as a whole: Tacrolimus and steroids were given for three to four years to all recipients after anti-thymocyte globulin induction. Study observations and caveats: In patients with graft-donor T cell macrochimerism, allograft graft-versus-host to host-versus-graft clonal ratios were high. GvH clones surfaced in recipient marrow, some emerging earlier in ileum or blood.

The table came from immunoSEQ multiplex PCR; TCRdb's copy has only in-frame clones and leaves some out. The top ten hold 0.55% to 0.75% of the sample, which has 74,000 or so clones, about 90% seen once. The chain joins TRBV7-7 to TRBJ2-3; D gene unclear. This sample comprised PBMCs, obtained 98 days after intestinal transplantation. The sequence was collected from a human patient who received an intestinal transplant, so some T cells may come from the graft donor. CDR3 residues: CASSPRPTDTQYF. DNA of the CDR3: TGTGCTAGCAGCCCCCGGCCCACAGATACGCAGTATTTT.